This entry lists 19 T cell receptor beta chains sequenced from one sample in a study of T cell responses to AZD1222 COVID-19 vaccine. Sequencing was performed with immunoSEQ multiplex PCR; in TCRdb, only in-frame clones are kept and a portion is missing. Counted here are 95,000 to 130,000 clones, just under 95% occurring once; the ten biggest clones make up 2.5% to 3.5%. Sequences were derived from peripheral blood, sampled on day 0 of AZD1222 vaccination. These receptors were collected from an adult in good health.

The V gene is TRBV5-1, the J gene TRBJ2-1; no firm D call. Germline CDR1 reads SGHRS; CDR2 reads YFSETQ. Trimming pared 1 base from V and 5 bases from J, leaving 7 bases between. This CDR3 spans 13 amino acids. CDR3 sequence (DNA): TGCGCCAGCAGCTTGATTCCTAACAATGAGCAGTTCTTC. Encoded protein: CASSLIPNNEQFF.

The rearrangement links TRBV27 to TRBJ1-2; maybe TRBD1 (6 bases). CDR1 MNHEY and CDR2 SMNVEV come from the germline V gene (reference sequence). V lost 6 bases to trimming and J lost 8 bases, with 16 bases between them. CDR3 length equals 13 residues. The CDR3 DNA sequence: TGTGCCAGCAGCCTAAATCCCGGGACAGGCTACACCTTC. This encodes CASSLNPGTGYTF.

The chain combines TRBV9 with TRBJ2-2; D is uncertain. The CDR3 totals 13 residues. Germline V gives CDR1 SGDLS, CDR2 YYNGEE. Between the trimmed V and J ends, which lost 2 bases and 5 bases, there was a span of 7 bases. In DNA form, the CDR3 reads TGTGCCAGCAGCGTTGGCGAAACCGGGGAGCTGTTTTTT. This gives the protein CASSVGETGELFF.

This sequence joins TRBV30 and TRBJ2-1; D is uncertain. Germline CDR1 is GTSNPN and CDR2 is SVGIG (reference sequence). Trimming pared 1 base from V and 4 bases from J, leaving 5 bases between. The CDR3 is 12 amino acids. The CDR3 spells CAWSGSYNEQFF. CDR3 coding DNA: TGTGCCTGGAGTGGGAGTTACAATGAGCAGTTCTTC. Complete variable domain (other parts from reference TRBV30 and TRBJ2-1): SQTIHQWPATLVQPVGSPLSLECTVEGTSNPNLYWYRQAAGRGLQLLFYSVGIGQISSEVPQNLSASRPQDRQFILSSKKLLLSDSGFYLCAWSGSYNEQFFGPGTRLTVL.

The chain employs TRBV11-2 and TRBJ2-5; 14 bases line up with TRBD2. The CDR3 is 16 amino acids. The V gene's germline CDR1 is SGHAT and CDR2 FQNNGV. Unmatched junction bases numbered 6, after V lost 5 bases and J lost 4 bases. The DNA of the CDR3 is TGTGCCAGCAGCCGCTTCGGGACTAGCGGGAGAGAGACCCAGTACTTC. This gives the protein CASSRFGTSGRETQYF.

The chain has TRBV12-5 and TRBJ1-2, with D tentatively TRBD1 (6 bases). CDR3 size: 15 residues. The germline V gene encodes CDR1 LGHNT and CDR2 FRNRAP. Trimming left V 4 bases short and J 2 bases short, with 14 bases between. This chain's CDR3 is CASGSFSDRNYGYTF. For the CDR3, the DNA is TGTGCTAGTGGTTCCTTCTCTGACAGGAACTATGGCTACACCTTC.

In its sample, this clone was seen once. The V and J genes are TRBV30 and TRBJ2-3; perhaps D is TRBD1 or TRBD2 (5 bases each). Germline V gene sequence: CDR1 GTSNPN, CDR2 SVGIG (reference sequence). Trimming took off 3 bases at V and 2 bases at J, with 12 bases between the two ends. CDR3 length equals 14 residues. CDR3: CAWRVSGHTDTQYF. In DNA, the CDR3 is TGTGCCTGGAGAGTATCGGGGCACACAGATACGCAGTATTTT.

The chain couples TRBV6-5 to TRBJ2-7; the match to TRBD2 covers 8 bases. The V gene's germline CDR1 is MNHEY and CDR2 SVGAGI. The V segment lost 7 bases and the J segment 2 bases; nucleotides outside the gene matches: 7. This CDR3 spans 14 amino acids. CDR3 sequence: CASMDHGRAYEQYF. As DNA, the CDR3 is TGTGCCAGCATGGACCACGGGAGGGCCTACGAGCAGTACTTC.

The genes are TRBV5-6 and TRBJ1-1; D not resolved. Per the germline V gene, CDR1 is SGHDT and CDR2 is YYEEEE. This CDR3 has 12 residues. Trimming left V 3 bases short and J 4 bases short, with 7 bases between. In nucleotides, the CDR3 is TGTGCCAGCAGCTACAGTCTCACTGAAGCTTTCTTT. Translated: CASSYSLTEAFF.

This chain joins TRBV7-9 and TRBJ1-4; 8 nucleotides line up with TRBD1. Losses at the gene ends were 5 bases for V and 3 bases for J; bases not matched to a gene: 17. CDR3 length: 19 residues. Germline assignment: CDR1 SEHNR and CDR2 FQNEAQ (reference sequence). The CDR3 sequence: CASSPLQGSGGSANEKLFF. CDR3 DNA: TGTGCCAGCAGCCCCCTACAGGGGTCAGGGGGCTCAGCTAATGAAAAACTGTTTTTT.

This chain's CDR3 is CASSSGTGYSNQPQHF. CDR3 DNA: TGTGCCAGTAGTTCAGGGACAGGGTATAGCAATCAGCCCCAGCATTTT. The rearrangement uses TRBV19 and TRBJ1-5, with 9 bases fitting TRBD1. The CDR3 is 16 residues long. V gave up 5 bases and J gave up 0 bases; unmatched junction bases: 5. Germline CDR1 reads LNHDA; CDR2 reads SQIVND (reference sequence).

This chain uses TRBV15 with TRBJ2-5; D uncertain. Germline-derived CDR1 and CDR2 are LNHNV and YYDKDF (reference sequence). Trimming removed 0 bases from V and 5 bases from J, with 16 bases in between. The length of the CDR3 is 16 residues. The CDR3 sequence: CATSRELQSTGETQYF. CDR3 coding DNA: TGTGCCACCAGCAGAGAGTTGCAGAGTACTGGGGAGACCCAGTACTTC. The whole variable domain, remainder taken from reference TRBV15 and TRBJ2-5, is DAMVIQNPRYQVTQFGKPVTLSCSQTLNHNVMYWYQQKSSQAPKLLFHYYDKDFNNEADTPDNFQSRRPNTSFCFLDIRSPGLGDTAMYLCATSRELQSTGETQYFGPGTRLLVL.

Only one count was recorded for this clone. V and J are TRBV6-7 and TRBJ2-2; D perhaps matches TRBD1 (5 bases). TRBV6-7 is filed as an ORF, its function uncertain. V was clipped by 0 bases and J by 6 bases, with 20 bases between them. CDR3 size: 18 residues. The CDR3 DNA sequence: TGTGCCAGCAGTTACTCGAATTACATCCGGTCAGGGCCCGGGGAGCTGTTTTTT. This encodes CASSYSNYIRSGPGELFF.

The chain combines TRBV28 with TRBJ1-1; D perhaps matches TRBD1 (6 bases). The CDR3 extends over 14 amino acids. Trimming left V 5 bases short and J 0 bases short, with 10 bases between. The germline CDR1 and CDR2 sequences are MDHEN and SYDVKM. The chain's CDR3 is CASSPQGMNTEAFF. The CDR3 DNA reads as TGTGCCAGCAGTCCCCAGGGGATGAACACTGAAGCTTTCTTT.

The chain combines TRBV19 with TRBJ1-5; D is possibly TRBD1 (6 bases). The germline V and J ends were trimmed by 1 base and 0 bases, with 7 bases remaining between them. Germline CDR1 LNHDA, CDR2 SQIVND (reference sequence). CDR3 length: 15 residues. The CDR3 loop reads CASSIVDSSNQPQHF. The CDR3 coding sequence is TGTGCCAGTAGTATAGTGGACAGTAGCAATCAGCCCCAGCATTTT.

The rearrangement uses TRBV6-6 and TRBJ1-1; TRBD1 matches 8 bases. V was clipped by 5 bases and J by 7 bases; unmatched bases: 21. The CDR3 is 18 amino acids. Per germline, CDR1 MNHNY and CDR2 SVGAGI (reference sequence). Here the CDR3 reads CASSQIDRDRSSVCEAFF. CDR3 DNA: TGTGCCAGCAGTCAGATAGACCGGGACAGGAGTTCCGTTTGTGAAGCTTTCTTT.

The chain links TRBV6-1 to TRBJ1-3; D call uncertain. The CDR3 covers 13 residues. Trimming pared 2 bases from V and 4 bases from J, leaving 6 bases between. Germline values: CDR1 MNHNS, CDR2 SASEGT. In DNA form, the CDR3 reads TGTGCCAGCAGTGAACTTGCGGGAAACACCATATATTTT. Translation gives CASSELAGNTIYF.

The chain employs TRBV5-6 and TRBJ1-5; D gene uncertain. CDR1 is SGHDT and CDR2 is YYEEEE in the germline V gene. CDR3 length: 13 amino acids. Trimming took off 0 bases at V and 7 bases at J, with 8 bases between the two ends. The CDR3 is CASSLGPDQPQHF. The CDR3 DNA reads TGTGCCAGCAGCTTGGGTCCAGACCAGCCCCAGCATTTT.

DNA for the CDR3: TGTGCCAGCAGCGGGGGACTCTCTTACTATGGCTACACCTTC. Translation: CASSGGLSYYGYTF. This rearrangement joins TRBV7-8 to TRBJ1-2; tentatively, D is TRBD1 (5 bases). The ends were cut back, 5 bases at V and 3 bases at J, with 13 bases in the middle. CDR3 size: 14 residues. CDR1 is SGHVS, CDR2 FQNEAQ, per germline.